The 9 T cell receptor beta chains below were found in one sample sequenced in a study of T cells in Graves' hyperthyroidism and ophthalmopathy. TCR beta CDR3 regions were amplified from RNA. TCR CDR3 underwent first-round RT-PCR with the HTBI primer set. TCRdb itself ran the multiplex PCR reads through MiXCR, one entry per CDR3 protein. The data show 540,000 or so distinct CDR3 sequences, roughly 46% seen once. The sample consisted of peripheral blood or thyroid tissue (not recorded which). The receptors were sampled from an adult woman with Graves' disease, either hyperthyroidism or ophthalmopathy (not recorded which).

The V gene is TRBV5-1, the J gene TRBJ2-6; D not certain. There are 16 residues in the CDR3. V was shortened by 0 bases and J by 3 bases, with 10 bases between the two germline ends. Germline loops: CDR1 SGHRS, CDR2 YFSETQ. The CDR3 region is CASSLARAGGANVLTF. For the CDR3, the DNA is TGCGCCAGCAGCTTGGCAAGGGCTGGTGGGGCCAACGTCCTGACTTTC. Full variable domain (rest looked up from reference TRBV5-1 and TRBJ2-6): KAGVTQTPRYLIKTRGQQVTLSCSPISGHRSVSWYQQTPGQGLQFLFEYFSETQRNKGNFPGRFSGRQFSNSRSEMNVSTLELGDSALYLCASSLARAGGANVLTFGAGSRLTVL.

This chain links TRBV7-3 with TRBJ2-5; D remains ambiguous. This CDR3 contains 15 residues. V lost 6 bases to trimming and J lost 5 bases, with 19 bases between them. Looked up from germline, CDR1 is SGHTA and CDR2 is FQGTGA. The CDR3 sequence: CASSPYQQLGETQYF. The CDR3 DNA reads as TGTGCCAGCAGTCCATACCAGCAGCTCGGTGAGACCCAGTACTTC.

In its sample, this clonotype was seen many times. The chain links TRBV25-1 to TRBJ1-1; D may be TRBD1 (5 bases). Per the germline V gene, CDR1 is MGHDK and CDR2 is SYGVNS. The CDR3 covers 14 residues. Between the trimmed V and J ends, which lost 7 bases and 4 bases, there was a span of 16 bases. CDR3 DNA sequence: TGTGCCAGCACCCCGACGGGGCGTCTCACTGAAGCTTTCTTT. It is translated as CASTPTGRLTEAFF.

The chain carries TRBV20-1 and TRBJ1-4; D gene ambiguous. The length of the CDR3 is 16 residues. Germline V lookup: CDR1 DFQATT, CDR2 SNEGSKA (reference sequence). Trimming pared 3 bases from V and 2 bases from J, leaving 16 bases between. In DNA, the CDR3 is TGCAGTGCTAGGGATATAGCGGGATCGACTAATGAAAAACTGTTTTTT. Translated: CSARDIAGSTNEKLFF.

This clonotype was seen ten or more times. The chain recombines TRBV2 with TRBJ2-7, with a possible D match to TRBD2 (5 bases). Trimming stripped 8 bases from V and 4 bases from J, with 15 bases between. Looked up from germline, CDR1 is SNHLY and CDR2 is FYNNEI. The CDR3 length is 13 residues. This CDR3 is CASRIEGTYEQYF. DNA for the CDR3: TGTGCCAGCCGGATAGAGGGAACGTACGAGCAGTACTTC.

The chain uses TRBV19 and TRBJ1-5; possible D gene TRBD1, 5 bases. This CDR3 has 15 amino acids. Germline V gene lookup returns CDR1 LNHDA and CDR2 SQIVND (reference sequence). Trimming pared 4 bases from V and 0 bases from J, leaving 10 bases between. CDR3 DNA sequence: TGTGCCAGTAGTAGGGGACCGTATAGCAATCAGCCCCAGCATTTT. Translating it yields CASSRGPYSNQPQHF.

In regard to this clonotype: This may come from a read error, since a much larger clone is one base off. The rearrangement uses TRBV6-4 and TRBJ2-7; D remains unclear. The germline V gene has CDR1 MRHNA and CDR2 SNTAGT. V was trimmed by 10 bases and J by 6 bases, leaving 22 bases between them. The length of the CDR3 is 14 residues. This CDR3 reads CATQRTAEDCEQYF. As DNA, the CDR3 is TGTGCCACCCAACGAACGGCAGAAGACTGCGAGCAGTACTTC.

This clonotype has only one observation. CDR3 in amino acids: CASSETTGDGYTF. As DNA, the CDR3 is TGTGCCAGCAGTGAAACGACAGGGGATGGCTACACCTTC. The rearrangement uses TRBV2 and TRBJ1-2; TRBD1 aligns across 8 bases. CDR3 length: 13 amino acids. Unmatched junction bases numbered 2, after V lost 2 bases and J lost 6 bases. Germline CDR1 reads SNHLY; CDR2 reads FYNNEI.

This sequence joins TRBV10-3 and TRBJ2-5; tentative D call: TRBD2 (6 bases). Germline V gene sequence: CDR1 ENHRY, CDR2 SYGVKD. The length of the CDR3 is 17 residues. With 0 bases removed from V and 4 bases from J, the gap between germline ends came to 18 bases. The CDR3 sequence: CAISESSRGMGGETQYF. The CDR3 DNA reads TGTGCCATCAGTGAGTCGAGTAGAGGGATGGGAGGAGAGACCCAGTACTTC.